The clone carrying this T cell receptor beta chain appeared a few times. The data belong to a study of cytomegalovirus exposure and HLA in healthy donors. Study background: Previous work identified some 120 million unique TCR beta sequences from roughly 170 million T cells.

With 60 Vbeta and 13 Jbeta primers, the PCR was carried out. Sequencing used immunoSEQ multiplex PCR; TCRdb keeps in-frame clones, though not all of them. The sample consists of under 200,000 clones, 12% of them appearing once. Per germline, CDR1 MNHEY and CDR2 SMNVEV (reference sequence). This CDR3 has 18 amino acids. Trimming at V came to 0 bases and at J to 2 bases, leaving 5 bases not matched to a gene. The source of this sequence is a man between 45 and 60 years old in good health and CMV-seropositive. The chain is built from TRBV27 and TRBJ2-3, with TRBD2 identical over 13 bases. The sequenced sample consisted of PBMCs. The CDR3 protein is CASSLSWGLAGTTDTQYF. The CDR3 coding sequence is TGTGCCAGCAGTTTATCGTGGGGACTAGCGGGGACCACAGATACGCAGTATTTT.